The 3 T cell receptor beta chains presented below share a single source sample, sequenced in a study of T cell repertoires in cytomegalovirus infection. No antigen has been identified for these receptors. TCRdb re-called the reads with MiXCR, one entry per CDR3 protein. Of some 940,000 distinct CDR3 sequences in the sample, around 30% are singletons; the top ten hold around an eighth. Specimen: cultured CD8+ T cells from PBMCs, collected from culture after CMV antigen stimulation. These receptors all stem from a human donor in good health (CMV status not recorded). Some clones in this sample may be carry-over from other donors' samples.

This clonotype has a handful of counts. The CDR3 bases are TGTGCCAGCAGCCCTCAGGTACCCCCGAACACTGAAGCTTTCTTT. Protein: CASSPQVPPNTEAFF. The chain is built from TRBV7-6 and TRBJ1-1; the D is unclear. The germline gives CDR1 SGHVS, CDR2 FNYEAQ. The CDR3 extends over 15 amino acids. Trimming stripped 5 bases from V and 1 base from J, with 14 bases between.

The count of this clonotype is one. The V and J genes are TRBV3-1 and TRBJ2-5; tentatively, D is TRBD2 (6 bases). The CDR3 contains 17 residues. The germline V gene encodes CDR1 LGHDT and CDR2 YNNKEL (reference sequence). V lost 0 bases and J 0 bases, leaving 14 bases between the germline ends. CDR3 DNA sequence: TGTGCCAGCAGCCAAGAGACAGCGGGCAAGTACCAAGAGACCCAGTACTTC. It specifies CASSQETAGKYQETQYF.

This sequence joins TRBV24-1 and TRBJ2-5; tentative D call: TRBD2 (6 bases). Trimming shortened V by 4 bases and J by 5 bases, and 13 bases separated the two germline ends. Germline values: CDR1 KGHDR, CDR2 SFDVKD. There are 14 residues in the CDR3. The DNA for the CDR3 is TGTGCCACCAGTGACGGGAGTAGGGGCGAGACCCAGTACTTC. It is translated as CATSDGSRGETQYF.